This is a list of T cell receptor beta chains from one sample in a study of monozygotic twins with inflammatory bowel disease. TCRdb reanalyzed the 5' RACE reads, giving one entry per CDR3 protein sequence and no DNA. The sample's table shows approximately 380,000 distinct CDR3 sequences. The sample consisted of blood. The receptors here all came from a human donor with ulcerative colitis or Crohn's disease, or a healthy co-twin of an affected twin (not recorded which). Each CDR3 is given with its conserved first and last residue.

J	V	length	CDR3
TRBJ2-2	TRBV27	14	CASSWTGGTGELFF
TRBJ2-5	TRBV6-1	17	CASSLPGTGGAGETQYF
TRBJ2-2	TRBV5-1	15	CASSLNGGDTGELFF
TRBJ2-2	TRBV7-6	14	CASSSRDTTGELFF
TRBJ2-1	TRBV7-2	15	CASSRVPPSGNEQLF
TRBJ2-5	TRBV9	13	CASSVGIQETQYF
TRBJ1-2	TRBV29-1	13	CSVDFGSNYGYTF
TRBJ2-7	TRBV4-1	17	CASSQDFIGARAYEQYF
TRBJ2-3	TRBV12-5	13	CASGLEEGNTQYF
TRBJ2-2	TRBV7-2	15	CASRQQGFNTGELFF
TRBJ1-4	TRBV7-9	13	CASSRYTEEKLFF
TRBJ2-1	TRBV9	15	CASSVVQGPNNEQFF
TRBJ1-6	TRBV4-3	14	CASSQDIRNSPLHF
TRBJ1-2	TRBV7-2	15	CASSSSGQGIYGYTF
TRBJ1-2	TRBV29-1	13	CSVEKDRGRGYTF
TRBJ2-3	TRBV6-2/TRBV6-3	16	CASSSRLAGSTDTQYF